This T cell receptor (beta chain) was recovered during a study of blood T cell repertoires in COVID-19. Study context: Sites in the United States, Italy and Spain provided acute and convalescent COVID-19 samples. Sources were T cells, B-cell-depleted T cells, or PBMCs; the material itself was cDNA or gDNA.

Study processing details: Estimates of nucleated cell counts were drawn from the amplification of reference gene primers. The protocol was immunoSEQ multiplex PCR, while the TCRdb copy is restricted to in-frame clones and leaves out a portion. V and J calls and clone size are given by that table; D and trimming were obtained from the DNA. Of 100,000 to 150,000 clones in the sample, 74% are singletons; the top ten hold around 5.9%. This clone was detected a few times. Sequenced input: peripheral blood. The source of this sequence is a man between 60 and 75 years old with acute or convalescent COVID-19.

The CDR3 is CATGRGSYEQYF. In nucleotides, the CDR3 is TGCGCCACGGGGAGGGGATCCTACGAGCAGTACTTC. The chain links TRBV10-2 to TRBJ2-7, with 7 bases identical to TRBD2. Germline assignment: CDR1 WSHSY and CDR2 SAAADI. The V gene end was trimmed by 10 bases and the J gene end by 1 base; junction bases not matched to a gene: 4. The CDR3 is 12 residues long.